The rows below give T cell receptor beta chains drawn from one sample of a study of cytomegalovirus exposure and HLA in healthy donors. The table came from immunoSEQ multiplex PCR; TCRdb's copy has only in-frame clones and leaves some out. This table holds some 130,000 clones, around three quarters found once. Material for sequencing was PBMCs. Receptors were obtained from a young man in good health and CMV-seronegative. CDR3s include the opening cysteine and the closing phenylalanine or tryptophan. Each record gives: D gene, V gene, clone size, J gene, CDR3 protein, CDR3 DNA. D genes are given only for firm matches. Expanded clones get a size class; other rows say once, few or many, or leave the size out.

NA	TRBV7-3	few	TRBJ1-1	CASSSGPAMNTEAFF	TGTGCCAGCAGCTCAGGCCCAGCCATGAACACTGAAGCTTTCTTT
TRBD1	TRBV4-3	NA	TRBJ2-3	CASSQGTGYGLGTDTQYF	TGCGCCAGCAGCCAAGGGACAGGGTATGGCTTGGGCACAGATACGCAGTATTTT
NA	TRBV5-1	few	TRBJ1-1	CASSLDRQGMNTEAFF	TGCGCCAGCAGCTTGGATCGTCAGGGCATGAACACTGAAGCTTTCTTT
NA	TRBV28	once	TRBJ2-7	CATTGAAYEQYF	TGTGCCACCACCGGTGCCGCCTACGAGCAGTACTTC
NA	TRBV21-1	NA	TRBJ1-3	CASSSGRQPLSSGNTIYF	TGTGCCAGCAGCTCTGGGAGGCAGCCGTTAAGCTCTGGAAACACCATATATTTT
NA	TRBV5-1	NA	TRBJ1-1	CASSLNPGLTEVFF	TGCGCCAGCAGCTTGAATCCAGGGTTAACTGAAGTTTTCTTT
NA	TRBV7-6	NA	TRBJ2-7	CASSHEVGSYEQYF	TGTGCCAGCAGCCATGAGGTCGGCTCCTACGAGCAGTACTTC
NA	TRBV19	NA	TRBJ2-5	CASSIQVRETQYF	TGTGCCAGTAGTATACAGGTTCGGGAGACCCAGTACTTC
NA	TRBV4-1	NA	TRBJ2-7	CASSQGPSFYEQYF	TGCGCCAGCAGCCAAGGCCCTAGTTTCTACGAGCAGTACTTC
TRBD1	TRBV19	NA	TRBJ1-5	CASTGTGSLRNQPQHF	TGTGCCAGTACGGGGACAGGATCCTTACGGAATCAGCCCCAGCATTTT
NA	TRBV28	NA	TRBJ2-7	CASSLSLYEQYF	TGTGCCAGCAGTTTATCCCTCTACGAGCAGTACTTC
TRBD2	TRBV19	NA	TRBJ2-1	CASSMWREVGNEQFF	TGTGCCAGTAGTATGTGGCGGGAGGTCGGCAATGAGCAGTTCTTC
NA	TRBV28	NA	TRBJ2-7	CASSTPEVPKVYEQYF	TGTGCCAGCAGCACTCCGGAGGTCCCGAAGGTCTACGAGCAGTACTTC
TRBD1	TRBV7-9	NA	TRBJ1-5	CASSFTGGNQPQHF	TGTGCCAGCAGCTTTACAGGGGGGAATCAGCCCCAGCATTTT
TRBD1	TRBV5-1	NA	TRBJ2-5	CASSLSGTGGEETQYF	TGCGCCAGCAGCTTATCCGGGACAGGGGGCGAGGAGACCCAGTACTTC
TRBD2	TRBV7-9	NA	TRBJ2-2	CATTGSGVNTGELFF	TGTGCCACCACCGGTAGCGGGGTTAACACCGGGGAGCTGTTTTTT
TRBD1	TRBV19	NA	TRBJ2-7	CASSTGTGIGYEQYF	TGTGCCAGTAGTACCGGGACAGGGATTGGCTACGAGCAGTACTTC
NA	TRBV27	once	TRBJ2-5	CASSFLLGETQYF	TGTGCCAGCAGTTTCCTCCTCGGGGAGACCCAGTACTTC
NA	TRBV25-1	NA	TRBJ2-3	CASSVVARYTDTQYF	TGTGCCAGCAGTGTGGTAGCGAGATACACAGATACGCAGTATTTT
TRBD2	TRBV7-6	NA	TRBJ2-7	CASVPGLAGTYEQYF	TGTGCCAGCGTACCGGGGCTAGCGGGTACCTACGAGCAGTACTTC
NA	TRBV19	NA	TRBJ2-1	CASSIGLSNEQFF	TGTGCCAGTAGTATCGGACTCTCCAATGAGCAGTTCTTC
TRBD1	TRBV28	once	TRBJ1-5	CASRPTGGNQPQNF	TGTGCCAGCAGACCCACAGGGGGCAATCAGCCCCAGAATTTT
TRBD2	TRBV9	NA	TRBJ2-1	CASSLEAGAYNEQFF	TGTGCCAGCAGCCTCGAAGCGGGAGCCTACAATGAGCAGTTCTTC